The clone carrying this T cell receptor beta chain showed up just a few times. Study processing details: Estimated nucleated cell counts came from reference gene primer amplification. The data were produced by immunoSEQ multiplex PCR, yet TCRdb's version contains in-frame clones alone and is incomplete. Clonal size and the V and J genes are those of that table, whereas D and trimming came from the DNA. The sample has roughly 150,000 clones; 80% are singletons. The V and J ends lost 7 bases and 2 bases respectively, with 11 bases between them. The CDR3 is 14 amino acids. Germline-derived CDR1 and CDR2 are MNHEY and SVGAGI. This record comes from a study of blood T cell repertoires in COVID-19. Ages ranged from roughly 18 to 100 years, with residence in about two dozen US areas.

The specimen was PBMCs or T cells enriched from blood (not recorded which). This receptor was obtained from a man aged 35-49 years who had recovered from COVID-19. The chain recombines TRBV6-5 with TRBJ2-2; D is uncertain. The CDR3 coding sequence is TGTGCCAGCAACAACGCCCCCAACACCGGGGAGCTGTTTTTT. It yields the protein CASNNAPNTGELFF.